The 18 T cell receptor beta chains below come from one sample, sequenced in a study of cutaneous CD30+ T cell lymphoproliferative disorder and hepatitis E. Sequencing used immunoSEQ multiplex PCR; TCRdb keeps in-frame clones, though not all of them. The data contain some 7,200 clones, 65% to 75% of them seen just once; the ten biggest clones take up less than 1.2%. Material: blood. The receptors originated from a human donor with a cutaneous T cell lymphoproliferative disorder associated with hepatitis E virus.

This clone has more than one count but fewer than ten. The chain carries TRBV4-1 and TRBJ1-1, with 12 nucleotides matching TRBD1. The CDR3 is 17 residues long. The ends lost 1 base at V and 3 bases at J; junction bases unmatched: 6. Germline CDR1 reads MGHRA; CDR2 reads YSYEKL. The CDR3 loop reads CASSQGDRGPWDTEAFF. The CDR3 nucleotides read TGCGCCAGCAGCCAAGGGGACAGGGGGCCTTGGGACACTGAAGCTTTCTTT.

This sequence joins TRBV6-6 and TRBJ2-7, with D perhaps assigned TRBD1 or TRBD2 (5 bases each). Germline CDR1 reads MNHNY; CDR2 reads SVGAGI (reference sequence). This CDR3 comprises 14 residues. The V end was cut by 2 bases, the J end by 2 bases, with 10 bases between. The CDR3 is CASSYRDPAYEQYF. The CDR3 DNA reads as TGTGCCAGCAGTTACCGGGACCCAGCCTACGAGCAGTACTTC.

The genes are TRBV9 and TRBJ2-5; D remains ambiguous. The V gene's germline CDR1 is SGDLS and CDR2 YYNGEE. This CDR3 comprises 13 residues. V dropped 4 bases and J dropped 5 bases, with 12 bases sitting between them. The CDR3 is CASSPGPGETQYF. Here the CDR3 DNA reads TGTGCCAGCAGCCCGGGCCCAGGTGAGACCCAGTACTTC. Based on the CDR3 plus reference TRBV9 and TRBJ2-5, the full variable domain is DSGVTQTPKHLITATGQRVTLRCSPRSGDLSVYWYQQSLDQGLQFLIQYYNGEERAKGNILERFSAQQFPDLHSELNLSSLELGDSALYFCASSPGPGETQYFGPGTRLLVL.

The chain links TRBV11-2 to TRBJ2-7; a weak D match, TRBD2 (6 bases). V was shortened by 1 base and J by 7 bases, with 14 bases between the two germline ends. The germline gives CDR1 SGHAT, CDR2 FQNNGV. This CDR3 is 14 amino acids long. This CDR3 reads CASSLGWGVYEQYF. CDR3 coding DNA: TGTGCCAGCAGCTTAGGGTGGGGGGTGTATGAGCAGTACTTC.

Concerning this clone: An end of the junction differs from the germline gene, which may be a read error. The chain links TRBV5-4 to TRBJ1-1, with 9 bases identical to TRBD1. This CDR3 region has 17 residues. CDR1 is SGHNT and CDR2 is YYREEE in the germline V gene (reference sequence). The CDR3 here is CAGSPHPGQGDLEEAFF. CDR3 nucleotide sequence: TGTGCCGGCAGCCCCCACCCGGGACAGGGCGATCTAGAGGAAGCTTTCTTT.

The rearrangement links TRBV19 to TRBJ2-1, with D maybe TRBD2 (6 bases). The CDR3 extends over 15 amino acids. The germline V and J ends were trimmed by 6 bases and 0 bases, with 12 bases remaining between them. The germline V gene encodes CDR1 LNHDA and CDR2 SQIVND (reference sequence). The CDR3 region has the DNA TGTGCCAGTAGAGCGGGCGCTAGCTCCTACAATGAGCAGTTCTTC. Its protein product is CASRAGASSYNEQFF.

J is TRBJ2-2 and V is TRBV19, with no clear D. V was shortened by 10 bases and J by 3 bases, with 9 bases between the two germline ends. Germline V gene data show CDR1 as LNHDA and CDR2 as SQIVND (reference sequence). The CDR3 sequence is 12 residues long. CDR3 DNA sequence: TGTGCCATAACAGTTGACACCGGGGAGCTGTTTTTT. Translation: CAITVDTGELFF.

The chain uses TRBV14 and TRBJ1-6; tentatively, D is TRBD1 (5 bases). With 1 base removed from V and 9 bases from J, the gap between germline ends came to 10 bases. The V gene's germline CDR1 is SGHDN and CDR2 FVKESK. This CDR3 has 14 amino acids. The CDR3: CASSQGGGSSPLHF. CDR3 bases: TGTGCCAGCAGCCAAGGTGGGGGGAGTTCACCCCTCCACTTT.

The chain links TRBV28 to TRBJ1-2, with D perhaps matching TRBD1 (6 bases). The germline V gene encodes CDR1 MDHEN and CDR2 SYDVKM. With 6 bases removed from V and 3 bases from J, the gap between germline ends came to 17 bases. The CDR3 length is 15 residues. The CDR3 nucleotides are TGTGCCAGCAGCCGCCCGGGGGCGGGTGACTATGGCTACACCTTC. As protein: CASSRPGAGDYGYTF.

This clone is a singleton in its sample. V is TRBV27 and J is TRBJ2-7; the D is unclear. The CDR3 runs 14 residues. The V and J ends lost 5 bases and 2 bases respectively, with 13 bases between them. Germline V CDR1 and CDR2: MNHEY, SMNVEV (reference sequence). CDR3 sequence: CASSQRTEPYEQYF. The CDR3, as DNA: TGTGCCAGCAGTCAACGGACGGAGCCCTACGAGCAGTACTTC.

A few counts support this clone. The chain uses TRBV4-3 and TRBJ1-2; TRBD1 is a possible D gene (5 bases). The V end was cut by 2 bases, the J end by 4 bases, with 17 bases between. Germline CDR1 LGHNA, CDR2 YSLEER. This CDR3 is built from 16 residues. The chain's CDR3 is CASSQNTGEGFYGYTF. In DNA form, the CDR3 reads TGCGCCAGCAGCCAAAACACGGGGGAGGGGTTCTATGGCTACACCTTC.

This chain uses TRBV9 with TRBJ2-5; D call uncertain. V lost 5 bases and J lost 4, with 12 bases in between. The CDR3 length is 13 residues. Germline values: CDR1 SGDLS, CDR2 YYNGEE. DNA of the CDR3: TGTGCCAGCAGTCGTCCCCCGGGAGAGACCCAGTACTTC. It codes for CASSRPPGETQYF.

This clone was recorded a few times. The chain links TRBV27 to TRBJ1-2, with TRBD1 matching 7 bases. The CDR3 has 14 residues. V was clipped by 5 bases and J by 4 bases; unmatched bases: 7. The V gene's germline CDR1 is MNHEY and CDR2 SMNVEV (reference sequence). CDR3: CASSVRDSLYGYTF. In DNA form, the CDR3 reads TGTGCCAGCAGTGTAAGGGACAGCCTCTATGGCTACACCTTC.

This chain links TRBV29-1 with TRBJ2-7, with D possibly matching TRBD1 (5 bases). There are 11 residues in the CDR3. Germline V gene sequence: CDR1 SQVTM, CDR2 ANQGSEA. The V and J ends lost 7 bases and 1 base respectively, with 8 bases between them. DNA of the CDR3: TGCAGCGCACAGGCGTCCTACGAGCAGTACTTC. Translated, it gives CSAQASYEQYF.

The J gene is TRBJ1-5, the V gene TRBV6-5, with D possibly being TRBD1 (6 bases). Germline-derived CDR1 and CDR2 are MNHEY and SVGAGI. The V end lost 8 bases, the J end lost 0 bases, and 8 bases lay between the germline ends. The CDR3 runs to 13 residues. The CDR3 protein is CASEDSSNQPQHF. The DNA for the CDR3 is TGTGCCAGCGAGGACAGTAGCAATCAGCCCCAGCATTTT.

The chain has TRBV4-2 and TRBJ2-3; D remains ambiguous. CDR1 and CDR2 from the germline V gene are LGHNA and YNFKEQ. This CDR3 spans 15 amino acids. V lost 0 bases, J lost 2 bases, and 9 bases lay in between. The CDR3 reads CASSQDTWATDTQYF. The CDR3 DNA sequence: TGTGCCAGCAGCCAAGATACTTGGGCCACAGATACGCAGTATTTT.

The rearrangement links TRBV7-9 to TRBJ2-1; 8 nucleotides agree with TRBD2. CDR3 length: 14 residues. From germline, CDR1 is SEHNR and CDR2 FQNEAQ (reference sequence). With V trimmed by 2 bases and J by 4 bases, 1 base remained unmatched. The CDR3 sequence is CASSLSGGYNEQFF. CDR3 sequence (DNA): TGTGCCAGCAGCTTAAGCGGGGGTTACAATGAGCAGTTCTTC.

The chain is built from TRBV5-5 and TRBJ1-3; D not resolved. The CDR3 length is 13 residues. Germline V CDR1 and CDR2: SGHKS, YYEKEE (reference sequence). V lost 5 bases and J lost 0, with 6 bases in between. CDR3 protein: CASSRNSGNTIYF. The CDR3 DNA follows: TGTGCCAGCAGTAGGAACTCTGGAAACACCATATATTTT.